These 10 T cell receptor beta chains were sequenced from one sample in a study of blood T cell repertoires in COVID-19 (dated by TCRdb to 2019 to 2021). Libraries came from the immunoSEQ multiplex PCR assay. This is the immuneACCESS table as TCRdb keeps it, with only in-frame sequences that have V and J called. A part of the clones is gone; compared with another copy, unresolved V genes explain less than half, and the rest is unexplained. The sample yields about 110,000 clones; approximately 80% were counted once. The ten most abundant clones make up approximately 0.76% of the sample. Sample: peripheral blood. The source is a woman in her 70s with acute or convalescent COVID-19.

This clone appeared once. V usage is TRBV15 and J usage is TRBJ2-1; perhaps TRBD1 as D (6 bases). Per the germline V gene, CDR1 is LNHNV and CDR2 is YYDKDF (reference sequence). CDR3 length equals 15 residues. V lost 2 bases to trimming and J lost 0 bases, with 8 bases between them. In DNA form, the CDR3 reads TGTGCCACCAGCAGAACAGGGAGCTCCTACAATGAGCAGTTCTTC. Protein product: CATSRTGSSYNEQFF.

The genes are TRBV5-1 and TRBJ1-1, with D maybe TRBD1 (5 bases). The CDR3 totals 15 residues. V was trimmed by 5 bases and J by 5 bases, leaving 19 bases between them. The germline V gene encodes CDR1 SGHRS and CDR2 YFSETQ. DNA for the CDR3: TGCGCCAGCAGAAACACCGGGAACGGGGGGACTGAAGCTTTCTTT. It encodes CASRNTGNGGTEAFF. The whole variable domain, filled in from reference TRBV5-1 and TRBJ1-1, reads KAGVTQTPRYLIKTRGQQVTLSCSPISGHRSVSWYQQTPGQGLQFLFEYFSETQRNKGNFPGRFSGRQFSNSRSEMNVSTLELGDSALYLCASRNTGNGGTEAFFGQGTRLTVV.

This chain joins TRBV11-2 and TRBJ2-5, with 9 bases aligning to TRBD2. Germline assignment: CDR1 SGHAT and CDR2 FQNNGV. V was pared by 7 bases and J by 2 bases, with 8 bases of the junction left unmatched. This CDR3 comprises 15 residues. The CDR3 reads CASTSSGGTQETQYF. The CDR3 region has the DNA TGTGCCAGCACCAGCAGCGGGGGGACACAAGAGACCCAGTACTTC.

The chain is built from TRBV6-5 and TRBJ2-5; D possibly corresponds to TRBD1 (6 bases). CDR3 length: 13 amino acids. Germline V gene data show CDR1 as MNHEY and CDR2 as SVGAGI. V lost 6 bases and J 5 bases, leaving 13 bases between the germline ends. Written as DNA, the CDR3 is TGTGCCAGCAGAACAGGGTTGTGGGAGACCCAGTACTTC. Its translation: CASRTGLWETQYF.

CDR3 bases: TGTGCCTGGAGTGTACTCACCCTAGGGGGTACGTACAATGAGCAGTTCTTC. Its protein is CAWSVLTLGGTYNEQFF. The J gene is TRBJ2-1, the V gene TRBV30, with D maybe TRBD1 (6 bases). The germline gives CDR1 GTSNPN, CDR2 SVGIG (reference sequence). This CDR3 has 17 residues. V gave up 0 bases and J gave up 4 bases, with 19 bases separating them.

This sequence joins TRBV12-3 or TRBV12-4 and TRBJ1-3; no clear D. V gave up 2 bases and J gave up 5 bases, with 4 bases separating them. This CDR3 is built from 12 residues. CDR3 sequence: CASSLSRNTIYF. The CDR3 coding sequence is TGTGCCAGCAGTTTATCCAGAAACACCATATATTTT.

V and J are TRBV7-9 and TRBJ2-1, with 7 bases identical to TRBD2. The CDR3 length is 13 residues. Germline CDR1 and CDR2: SEHNR and FQNEAQ (reference sequence). Trimming at V came to 10 bases and at J to 12 bases, leaving 15 bases not matched to a gene. The CDR3 nucleotides read TGTGCCACCGAGACGACTAGCCTTAATAGGCAGTTCTTC. Residues: CATETTSLNRQFF.

The rearrangement links TRBV3-1 (or the pseudogene TRBV3-2) to TRBJ2-6, with D unclear. In germline, CDR1 is LGHDT, CDR2 YNNKEL (reference sequence). The CDR3 is 16 amino acids. Trimming cost V 1 base and J 0 bases, with 7 bases left between them. The CDR3 coding sequence is TGTGCCAGCAGCCAAGGTGTGAGCTCTGGGGCCAACGTCCTGACTTTC. Translation: CASSQGVSSGANVLTF.

This sequence joins TRBV9 and TRBJ1-1; D is uncertain. CDR1 and CDR2 from the germline V gene are SGDLS and YYNGEE. The CDR3 totals 14 residues. Trimming took 1 base from V and 1 from J, leaving 8 bases between them. The CDR3 region has the DNA TGTGCCAGCAGCGTATGGGAGGGGAACACTGAAGCTTTCTTT. Residues: CASSVWEGNTEAFF.

This chain uses TRBV2 with TRBJ1-2; weak D call: TRBD1 (6 bases). This CDR3 comprises 13 residues. The germline V gene encodes CDR1 SNHLY and CDR2 FYNNEI. The V gene lost 6 bases and the J gene lost 5 bases, with 13 bases spanning the gap. DNA for the CDR3: TGTGCCAGCAGCCGGGACACCCTATATGGCTACACCTTC. This encodes CASSRDTLYGYTF.